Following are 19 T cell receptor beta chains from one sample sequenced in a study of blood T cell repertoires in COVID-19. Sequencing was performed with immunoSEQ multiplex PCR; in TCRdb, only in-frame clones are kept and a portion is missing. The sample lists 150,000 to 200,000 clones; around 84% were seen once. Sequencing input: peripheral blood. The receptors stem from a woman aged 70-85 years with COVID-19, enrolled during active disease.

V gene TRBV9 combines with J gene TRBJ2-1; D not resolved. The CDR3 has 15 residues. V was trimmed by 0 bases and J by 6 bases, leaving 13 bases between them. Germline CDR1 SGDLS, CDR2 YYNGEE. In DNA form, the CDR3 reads TGTGCCAGCAGCGTAGATCCCTTCTACCGCAATGAGCAGTTCTTC. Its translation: CASSVDPFYRNEQFF.

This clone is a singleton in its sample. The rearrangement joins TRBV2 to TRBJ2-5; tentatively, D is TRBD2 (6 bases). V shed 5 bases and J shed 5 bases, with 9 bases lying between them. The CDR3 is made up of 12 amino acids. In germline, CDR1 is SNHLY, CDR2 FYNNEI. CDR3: CASSWTIETQYF. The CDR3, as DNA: TGTGCCAGCAGTTGGACTATTGAGACCCAGTACTTC.

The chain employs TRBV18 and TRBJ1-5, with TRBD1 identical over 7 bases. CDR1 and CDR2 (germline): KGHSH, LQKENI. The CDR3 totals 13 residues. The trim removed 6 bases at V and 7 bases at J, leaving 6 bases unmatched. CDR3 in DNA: TGTGCCAGCTCCAGACAGGGAAACCAGCCCCAGCATTTT. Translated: CASSRQGNQPQHF.

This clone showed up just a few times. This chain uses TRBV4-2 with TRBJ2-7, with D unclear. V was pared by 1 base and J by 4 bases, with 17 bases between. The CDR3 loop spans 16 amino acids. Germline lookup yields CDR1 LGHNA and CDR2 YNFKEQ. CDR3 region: CASSQANDLGAYEQYF. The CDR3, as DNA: TGTGCCAGCAGCCAAGCCAACGATCTAGGAGCTTACGAGCAGTACTTC.

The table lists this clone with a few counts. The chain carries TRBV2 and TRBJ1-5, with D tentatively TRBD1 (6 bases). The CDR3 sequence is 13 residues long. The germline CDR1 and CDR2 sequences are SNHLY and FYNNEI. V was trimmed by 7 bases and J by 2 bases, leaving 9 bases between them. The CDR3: CASKDRGNQPQHF. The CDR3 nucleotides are TGTGCCAGCAAGGACAGAGGCAATCAGCCCCAGCATTTT.

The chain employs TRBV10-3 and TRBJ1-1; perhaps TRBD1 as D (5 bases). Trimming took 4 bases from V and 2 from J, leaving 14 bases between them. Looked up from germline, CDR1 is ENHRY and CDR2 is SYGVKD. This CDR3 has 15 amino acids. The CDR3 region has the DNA TGTGCCATCAGTGGAGGCGGGGGAGCTAACACTGAAGCTTTCTTT. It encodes CAISGGGGANTEAFF.

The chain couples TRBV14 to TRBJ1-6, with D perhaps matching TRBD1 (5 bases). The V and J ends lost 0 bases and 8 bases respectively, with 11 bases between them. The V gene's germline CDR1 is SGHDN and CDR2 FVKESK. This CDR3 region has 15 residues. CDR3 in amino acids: CASSQDSGYYSPLHF. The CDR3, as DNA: TGTGCCAGCAGCCAAGATTCAGGGTATTATTCACCCCTCCACTTT.

CDR3 nucleotide sequence: TGTGCCAGCCAGGGGAAAGTAAGGTATAATGAGCAGTTCTTC. Translated: CASQGKVRYNEQFF. The V and J genes are TRBV5-6 and TRBJ2-1; D might be TRBD1 (6 bases). The CDR3 is made up of 14 amino acids. The V gene's germline CDR1 is SGHDT and CDR2 YYEEEE. Deletions cut 7 bases from V and 7 bases from J, with 18 bases between.

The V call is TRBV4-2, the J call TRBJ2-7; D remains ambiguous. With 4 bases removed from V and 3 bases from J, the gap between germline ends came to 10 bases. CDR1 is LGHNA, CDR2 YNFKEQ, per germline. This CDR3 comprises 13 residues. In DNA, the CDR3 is TGTGCCAGCAGCCTTGAACTAAACTACGAGCAGTACTTC. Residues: CASSLELNYEQYF.

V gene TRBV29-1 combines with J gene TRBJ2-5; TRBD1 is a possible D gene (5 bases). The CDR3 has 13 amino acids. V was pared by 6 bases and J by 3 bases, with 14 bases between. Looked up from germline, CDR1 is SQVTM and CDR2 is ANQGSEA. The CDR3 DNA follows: TGCAGCGTAGGGGAAGGGATTGAAGAGACCCAGTACTTC. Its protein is CSVGEGIEETQYF.

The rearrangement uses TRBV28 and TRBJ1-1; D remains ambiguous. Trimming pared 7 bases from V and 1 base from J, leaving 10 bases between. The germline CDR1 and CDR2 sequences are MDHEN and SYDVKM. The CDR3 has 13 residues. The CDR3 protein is CASIRRENTEAFF. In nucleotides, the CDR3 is TGTGCCAGCATAAGACGGGAGAACACTGAAGCTTTCTTT. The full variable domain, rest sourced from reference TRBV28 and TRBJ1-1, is DVKVTQSSRYLVKRTGEKVFLECVQDMDHENMFWYRQDPGLGLRLIYFSYDVKMKEKGDIPEGYSVSREKKERFSLILESASTNQTSMYLCASIRRENTEAFFGQGTRLTVV.

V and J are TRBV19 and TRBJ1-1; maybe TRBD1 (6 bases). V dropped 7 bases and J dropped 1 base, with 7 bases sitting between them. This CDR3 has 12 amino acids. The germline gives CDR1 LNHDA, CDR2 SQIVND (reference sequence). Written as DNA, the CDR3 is TGTGCCAGTAAACAGGGGAACACTGAAGCTTTCTTT. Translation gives CASKQGNTEAFF.

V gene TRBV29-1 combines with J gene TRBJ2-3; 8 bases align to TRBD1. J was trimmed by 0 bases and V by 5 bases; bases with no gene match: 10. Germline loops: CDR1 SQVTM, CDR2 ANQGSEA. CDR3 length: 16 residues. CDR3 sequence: CSVPQDRGLSTDTQYF. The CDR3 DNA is TGCAGCGTTCCCCAAGACAGGGGACTTAGCACAGATACGCAGTATTTT.

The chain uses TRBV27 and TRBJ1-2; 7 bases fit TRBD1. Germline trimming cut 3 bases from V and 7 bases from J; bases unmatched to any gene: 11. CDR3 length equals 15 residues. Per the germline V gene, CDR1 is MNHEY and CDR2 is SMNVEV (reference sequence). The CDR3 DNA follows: TGTGCCAGCAGTTTTGGAGGGGGCTCCCGTTTTGGCTACACCTTC. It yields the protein CASSFGGGSRFGYTF.

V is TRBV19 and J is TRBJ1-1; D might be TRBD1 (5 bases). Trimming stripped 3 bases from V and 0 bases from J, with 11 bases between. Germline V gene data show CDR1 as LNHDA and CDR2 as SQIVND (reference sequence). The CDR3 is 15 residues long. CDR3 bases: TGTGCCAGTAGTATCAACAGGAAACTGAACACTGAAGCTTTCTTT. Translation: CASSINRKLNTEAFF.

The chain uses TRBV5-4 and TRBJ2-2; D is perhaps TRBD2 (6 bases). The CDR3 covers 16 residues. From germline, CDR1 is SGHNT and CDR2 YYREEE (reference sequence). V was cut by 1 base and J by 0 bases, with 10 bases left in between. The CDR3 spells CASSLRREANTGELFF. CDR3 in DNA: TGTGCCAGCAGCTTGAGGCGGGAAGCGAACACCGGGGAGCTGTTTTTT.

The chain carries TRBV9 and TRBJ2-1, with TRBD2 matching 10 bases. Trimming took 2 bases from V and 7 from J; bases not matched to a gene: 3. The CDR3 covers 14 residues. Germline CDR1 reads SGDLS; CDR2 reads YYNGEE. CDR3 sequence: CASSVSGGHNEQFF. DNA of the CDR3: TGTGCCAGCAGCGTTAGCGGGGGGCATAATGAGCAGTTCTTC.

The CDR3 spells CASSALQAGRGLNTEAFF. The CDR3 DNA reads as TGTGCCAGCAGTGCCCTACAAGCCGGACGGGGTTTGAACACTGAAGCTTTCTTT. The chain has TRBV6-1 and TRBJ1-1; no reliable D call. V lost 4 bases, J lost 0 bases, and 21 bases lay in between. Germline-derived CDR1 and CDR2 are MNHNS and SASEGT. The CDR3 is made up of 18 amino acids.

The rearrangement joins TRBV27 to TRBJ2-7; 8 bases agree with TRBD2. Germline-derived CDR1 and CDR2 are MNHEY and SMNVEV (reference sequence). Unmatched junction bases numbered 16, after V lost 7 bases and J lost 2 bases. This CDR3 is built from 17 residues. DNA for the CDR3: TGTGCCAGCACCCCCCATGGGTTAGCGGGGAAACCCTACGAGCAGTACTTC. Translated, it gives CASTPHGLAGKPYEQYF.